A single sample is the source of the 28 T cell receptor beta chains below, sequenced in a study of control samples from healthy donors and cancer patients. Only in-frame clones appear in the TCRdb table, and some are missing; sequencing was by immunoSEQ multiplex PCR. The table includes some 87,000 clones, 90% to 95% detected once. The sequencing input was blood. The receptors shown here come from a man aged 25-45 years in good health.

This rearrangement joins TRBV2 to TRBJ2-2; 8 bases align to TRBD1. There are 16 residues in the CDR3. J gave up 5 bases and V 0 bases, and 5 bases lay outside the gene matches. The germline V gene has CDR1 SNHLY and CDR2 FYNNEI. Here the CDR3 DNA reads TGTGCCAGCAGTGAAGCCTGGACAGGGATTACCGGGGAGCTGTTTTTT. Amino acids: CASSEAWTGITGELFF.

V usage is TRBV7-2 and J usage is TRBJ2-7; D is undetermined. This CDR3 spans 14 amino acids. Trimming pared 6 bases from V and 2 bases from J, leaving 14 bases between. Germline V gene sequence: CDR1 SGHTA, CDR2 FQGNSA. The CDR3 DNA sequence: TGTGCCAGCAGTTCCCGGCCGGGTCCCTACGAGCAGTACTTC. This encodes CASSSRPGPYEQYF.

This chain uses TRBV18 with TRBJ2-5; tentatively, D is TRBD1 or TRBD2 (6 bases each). This CDR3 region has 13 residues. The germline V gene encodes CDR1 KGHSH and CDR2 LQKENI. The V and J ends lost 5 bases and 5 bases respectively, with 12 bases between them. DNA of the CDR3: TGTGCCAGCTCATACTGGAGGGGGGAGACCCAGTACTTC. This translates into CASSYWRGETQYF. The full variable domain, completed using reference TRBV18 and TRBJ2-5, is NAGVMQNPRHLVRRRGQEARLRCSPMKGHSHVYWYRQLPEEGLKFMVYLQKENIIDESGMPKERFSAEFPKEGPSILRIQQVVRGDSAAYFCASSYWRGETQYFGPGTRLLVL.

The V call is TRBV3-1 (or the pseudogene TRBV3-2), the J call TRBJ1-4; 7 nucleotides align to TRBD1. J lost 0 bases, V lost 4 bases, and 8 bases had no gene match. CDR1 is LGHDT, CDR2 YNNKEL, per germline (reference sequence). The CDR3 is 17 residues long. The DNA for the CDR3 is TGTGCCAGCAGCCGGACCGGGACAGCCCCAACTAATGAAAAACTGTTTTTT. Translation gives CASSRTGTAPTNEKLFF.

J is TRBJ1-5 and V is TRBV6-5; D unresolved. The CDR3 contains 16 residues. Germline lookup yields CDR1 MNHEY and CDR2 SVGAGI. The germline V and J ends were trimmed by 4 bases and 0 bases, with 13 bases remaining between them. The CDR3 loop reads CASSLSTAYSNQPQHF. The CDR3 DNA is TGTGCCAGCAGTTTATCGACCGCTTATAGCAATCAGCCCCAGCATTTT.

Comment on this clone: Germline and junction disagree at one end, which may indicate a read error. The chain carries TRBV5-1 and TRBJ1-1; no firm D call. The germline CDR1 and CDR2 sequences are SGHRS and YFSETQ. This CDR3 spans 13 amino acids. CDR3 in DNA: TGCGCCAGCACCTTGGGGTCCATGTCTGAAGCTTTCTTT. Protein: CASTLGSMSEAFF.

The chain recombines TRBV4-1 with TRBJ1-1; D gene unclear. The CDR3 is 16 residues long. V lost 4 bases, J lost 1 base, and 16 bases lay in between. The germline V gene encodes CDR1 MGHRA and CDR2 YSYEKL. CDR3: CASSPRRSRQNTEAFF. In DNA, the CDR3 is TGCGCCAGCAGCCCGCGAAGGAGCAGACAGAACACTGAAGCTTTCTTT.

This chain connects TRBV6-5 to TRBJ2-3; a weak D match, TRBD2 (5 bases). The germline CDR1 and CDR2 sequences are MNHEY and SVGAGI. V lost 3 bases and J 2 bases, leaving 9 bases between the germline ends. The CDR3 length is 14 residues. The CDR3 is CASSYVGNTDTQYF. The CDR3 DNA follows: TGTGCCAGCAGTTATGTCGGGAACACAGATACGCAGTATTTT.

The rearrangement links TRBV5-5 to TRBJ1-1, with 8 bases fitting TRBD1. Germline V gives CDR1 SGHKS, CDR2 YYEKEE (reference sequence). Unmatched junction bases numbered 5, after V lost 2 bases and J lost 5 bases. The CDR3 has 14 amino acids. The CDR3 sequence is CASSFQGAGTEAFF. The CDR3 nucleotides are TGTGCCAGCAGCTTCCAGGGGGCAGGTACTGAAGCTTTCTTT.

This clone came up once. The chain combines TRBV24-1 with TRBJ2-3; D is perhaps TRBD2 (5 bases). Germline-derived CDR1 and CDR2 are KGHDR and SFDVKD. The V and J ends lost 5 bases and 0 bases respectively, with 5 bases between them. The CDR3 is 13 amino acids. In DNA, the CDR3 is TGTGCCACCAGTGCTAGCAGCACAGATACGCAGTATTTT. This codes for CATSASSTDTQYF.

The gene calls are TRBV5-1 and TRBJ1-3, with D hard to call. This CDR3 has 16 residues. CDR1 and CDR2 from the germline V gene are SGHRS and YFSETQ. V was cut by 2 bases and J by 0 bases, with 12 bases left in between. The CDR3 DNA sequence: TGCGCCAGCAGCTTCGACCTTCAGAGCTCTGGAAACACCATATATTTT. As protein: CASSFDLQSSGNTIYF.

The chain has TRBV7-9 and TRBJ2-2; D may match TRBD1 or TRBD2 (5 bases each). CDR1 and CDR2 (germline): SEHNR, FQNEAQ (reference sequence). The CDR3 runs 14 residues. Trimming took off 7 bases at V and 3 bases at J, with 12 bases between the two ends. CDR3 sequence (DNA): TGTGCCAGCAATGAGAGGGGCGACACCGGGGAGCTGTTTTTT. Translation gives CASNERGDTGELFF.

The V call is TRBV5-1, the J call TRBJ2-7, with 8 bases fitting TRBD1. The V gene end was trimmed by 5 bases and the J gene end by 6 bases; junction bases not matched to a gene: 13. Germline assignment: CDR1 SGHRS and CDR2 YFSETQ. CDR3 length: 15 residues. CDR3 sequence (DNA): TGCGCCAGCAGTCGCCCGGGACAGGTAAAAGGCGAGCAGTACTTC. It yields the protein CASSRPGQVKGEQYF.

The genes are TRBV24-1 and TRBJ2-2; D is possibly TRBD1 (6 bases). CDR1 is KGHDR, CDR2 SFDVKD, per germline. V lost 6 bases, J lost 1 base, and 8 bases lay in between. The CDR3 extends over 14 amino acids. The CDR3, as DNA: TGTGCCACCAGTCCGACAGGGAACACCGGGGAGCTGTTTTTT. Its protein product is CATSPTGNTGELFF.

The V gene is TRBV7-9, the J gene TRBJ1-1; 9 nucleotides agree with TRBD1. From germline, CDR1 is SEHNR and CDR2 FQNEAQ (reference sequence). V was clipped by 0 bases and J by 6 bases; unmatched bases: 11. CDR3 length: 17 residues. The CDR3 DNA reads as TGTGCCAGCAGCTTAGCCGGCGGGACAGGGAATGTCGCTGAAGCTTTCTTT. This encodes CASSLAGGTGNVAEAFF.

The V call is TRBV5-4, the J call TRBJ2-1, with 9 nucleotides matching TRBD2. Unmatched junction bases numbered 2, after V lost 2 bases and J lost 5 bases. The CDR3 contains 14 residues. Germline V gives CDR1 SGHNT, CDR2 YYREEE (reference sequence). CDR3 in amino acids: CASSLASGDNEQFF. In nucleotides, the CDR3 is TGTGCCAGCAGCTTAGCTAGCGGGGACAATGAGCAGTTCTTC.

This chain links TRBV2 with TRBJ2-6, with D possibly called TRBD1 or TRBD2 (5 bases each). This CDR3 contains 16 residues. Germline V gene lookup returns CDR1 SNHLY and CDR2 FYNNEI. V lost 5 bases and J 0 bases, leaving 11 bases between the germline ends. CDR3 in amino acids: CASSWDGRSGANVLTF. The DNA of the CDR3 is TGTGCCAGCAGTTGGGACGGCCGCTCTGGGGCCAACGTCCTGACTTTC.

The chain is built from TRBV6-1 and TRBJ1-2, with D perhaps matching TRBD1 (5 bases). Trimming pared 1 base from V and 13 bases from J, leaving 10 bases between. Germline-derived CDR1 and CDR2 are MNHNS and SASEGT. The CDR3 extends over 11 amino acids. The CDR3 DNA sequence: TGTGCCAGCAGTGAAGATATCAGGGCCACCTTC. It translates to CASSEDIRATF.

This clone showed up just a few times. CDR3 nucleotides: TGCGCCAGCAGCCAACCGGGACTAGCAGGCGAGACCCAGTACTTC. Its translation is CASSQPGLAGETQYF. V usage is TRBV4-1 and J usage is TRBJ2-5; 9 bases map to TRBD2. Trimming took 2 bases from V and 5 from J; bases not matched to a gene: 6. The CDR3 has 15 residues. Germline CDR1 reads MGHRA; CDR2 reads YSYEKL.

This rearrangement joins TRBV4-1 to TRBJ2-5; D possibly corresponds to TRBD1 (6 bases). The germline V gene encodes CDR1 MGHRA and CDR2 YSYEKL. Trimming stripped 3 bases from V and 4 bases from J, with 15 bases between. The CDR3 runs 15 residues. CDR3 DNA: TGCGCCAGCAGCCAGATACAGGGAATAGGAGAGACCCAGTACTTC. Encoded protein: CASSQIQGIGETQYF.

This clone has a handful of counts. The J gene is TRBJ2-4, the V gene TRBV4-1, with 7 positions matching TRBD1. V shed 4 bases, J shed 0 bases, and the junction held 9 bases outside the gene matches. In germline, CDR1 is MGHRA, CDR2 YSYEKL. The CDR3 spans 17 residues. CDR3 sequence reads: CASSLTGVTLAKNIQYF. The CDR3, as DNA: TGCGCCAGCAGCCTCACAGGGGTTACTCTAGCCAAAAACATTCAGTACTTC.

The rearrangement joins TRBV28 to TRBJ1-5; the D is unclear. Trimming shortened V by 6 bases and J by 0 bases, and 12 bases separated the two germline ends. Germline-derived CDR1 and CDR2 are MDHEN and SYDVKM. CDR3 length: 15 residues. The CDR3 region has the DNA TGTGCCAGCAGCTTGGAACGACTTAGCAATCAGCCCCAGCATTTT. Its protein is CASSLERLSNQPQHF.

The V gene is TRBV6-5, the J gene TRBJ1-5, with D tentatively TRBD1 (6 bases). Germline V gene data show CDR1 as MNHEY and CDR2 as SVGAGI. Trimming took 9 bases from V and 1 from J, leaving 10 bases between them. The CDR3 loop spans 13 amino acids. CDR3 residues: CASTGSSNQPQHF. In nucleotides, the CDR3 is TGTGCCAGTACAGGGAGCAGCAATCAGCCCCAGCATTTT.

The chain uses TRBV28 and TRBJ1-1, with a weak D call TRBD1 (5 bases). The V end lost 4 bases, the J end lost 3 bases, and 9 bases lay between the germline ends. The CDR3 length is 13 residues. Germline values: CDR1 MDHEN, CDR2 SYDVKM. CDR3 coding DNA: TGTGCCAGCAGTTCGACAGTCTACACTGAAGCTTTCTTT. Translated: CASSSTVYTEAFF.

The V and J genes are TRBV19 and TRBJ1-1; tentative D call: TRBD1 (5 bases). The V gene's germline CDR1 is LNHDA and CDR2 SQIVND (reference sequence). CDR3 size: 14 residues. The ends were cut back, 8 bases at V and 1 base at J, with 14 bases in the middle. The CDR3 sequence: CASRPGTANTEAFF. As DNA, the CDR3 is TGTGCCAGTCGTCCCGGGACGGCGAACACTGAAGCTTTCTTT.

In DNA, the CDR3 is TGCGCCAGCAGCTTGGCCGAGGCAAGGAACGAGCAGTACTTC. Translation: CASSLAEARNEQYF. The genes are TRBV5-1 and TRBJ2-7, with D hard to call. V was clipped by 0 bases and J by 5 bases, with 12 bases between them. The germline V gene encodes CDR1 SGHRS and CDR2 YFSETQ. This CDR3 contains 14 residues. Together with reference TRBV5-1 and TRBJ2-7, the CDR3 gives the full variable domain: KAGVTQTPRYLIKTRGQQVTLSCSPISGHRSVSWYQQTPGQGLQFLFEYFSETQRNKGNFPGRFSGRQFSNSRSEMNVSTLELGDSALYLCASSLAEARNEQYFGPGTRLTVT.

This chain links TRBV18 with TRBJ1-2, with unresolved D. The V gene's germline CDR1 is KGHSH and CDR2 LQKENI. V lost 3 bases, J lost 8 bases, and 22 bases lay in between. The CDR3 runs 16 residues. The CDR3 is CASSPVQPTLSEGYTF. In nucleotides, the CDR3 is TGTGCCAGCTCACCGGTCCAGCCTACCTTGTCGGAAGGCTACACCTTC.

The rearrangement uses TRBV20-1 and TRBJ2-3; TRBD1 is a possible D gene (5 bases). Trimming left V 6 bases short and J 9 bases short, with 13 bases between. The CDR3 contains 11 residues. The germline gives CDR1 DFQATT, CDR2 SNEGSKA (reference sequence). CDR3 residues: CSAHRLDTQYF. CDR3 DNA sequence: TGCAGTGCCCACAGGTTAGACACGCAGTATTTT.